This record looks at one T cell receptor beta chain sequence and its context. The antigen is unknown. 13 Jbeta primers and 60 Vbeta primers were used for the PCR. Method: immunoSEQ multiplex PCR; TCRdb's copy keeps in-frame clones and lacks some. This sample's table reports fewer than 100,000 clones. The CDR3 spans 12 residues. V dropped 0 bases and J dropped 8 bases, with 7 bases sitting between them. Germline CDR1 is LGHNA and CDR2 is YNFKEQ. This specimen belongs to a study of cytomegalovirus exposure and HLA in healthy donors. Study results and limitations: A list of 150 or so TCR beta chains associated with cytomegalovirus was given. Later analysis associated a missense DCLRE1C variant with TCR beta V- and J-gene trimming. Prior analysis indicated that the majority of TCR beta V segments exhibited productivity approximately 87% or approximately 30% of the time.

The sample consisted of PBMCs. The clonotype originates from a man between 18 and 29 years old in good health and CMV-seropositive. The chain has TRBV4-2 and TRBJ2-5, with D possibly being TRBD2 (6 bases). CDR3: CASSQEGTTQYF. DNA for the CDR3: TGTGCCAGCAGCCAAGAAGGGACTACCCAGTACTTC.